What follows are 2 T cell receptor beta chains derived from one specimen sequenced in a study of CD8+CD57+ T cells in acquired aplastic anemia. The sequenced patients had an expansion of CD8+CD57+ cells seen by flow cytometry. Genomic DNA served as template for TCR beta VDJ and CDR3 profiling. From the reads, TCRdb called clonotypes with MiXCR, one entry per CDR3 protein. The sample holds about 160,000 distinct CDR3 sequences, over 40% seen once. Material for sequencing was sorted CD4+, CD8+, or CD8+CD57+ T cells (not recorded which) from PBMCs. These receptors were taken from a human donor with aplastic anemia.

This clonotype was seen at least ten times. The gene calls are TRBV20-1 and TRBJ2-7; perhaps TRBD2 as D (5 bases). CDR3 length: 13 amino acids. With 4 bases removed from V and 0 bases from J, the gap between germline ends came to 10 bases. The germline gives CDR1 DFQATT, CDR2 SNEGSKA (reference sequence). CDR3 in DNA: TGCAGTGCTACCGACTACAGCTCCTACGAGCAGTACGTC. The encoded protein is CSATDYSSYEQYV.

This clonotype was observed many times. The chain is built from TRBV19 and TRBJ1-1; the match to TRBD1 covers 7 bases. Germline CDR1 LNHDA, CDR2 SQIVND (reference sequence). This CDR3 spans 14 amino acids. The V and J ends lost 3 bases and 1 base, in that order; junction bases with no gene match: 2. Here the CDR3 reads CASSMGQWNTEAFF. The CDR3, as DNA: TGTGCCAGTAGTATGGGACAGTGGAACACTGAAGCTTTCTTT. The complete variable domain, with remaining parts taken from reference TRBV19 and TRBJ1-1, reads DGGITQSPKYLFRKEGQNVTLSCEQNLNHDAMYWYRQDPGQGLRLIYYSQIVNDFQKGDIAEGYSVSREKKESFPLTVTSAQKNPTAFYLCASSMGQWNTEAFFGQGTRLTVV.